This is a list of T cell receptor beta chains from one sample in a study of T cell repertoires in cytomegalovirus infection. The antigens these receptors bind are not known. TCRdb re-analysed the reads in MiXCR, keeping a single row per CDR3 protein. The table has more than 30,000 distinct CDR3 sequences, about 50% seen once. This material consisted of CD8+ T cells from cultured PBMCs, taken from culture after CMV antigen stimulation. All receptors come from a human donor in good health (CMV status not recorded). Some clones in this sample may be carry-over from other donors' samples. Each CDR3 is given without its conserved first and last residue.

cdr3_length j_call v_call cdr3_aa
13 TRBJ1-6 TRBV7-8 ASSLGTGTRSPLH
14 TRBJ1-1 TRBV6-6 ASSYSRQATNTEAF
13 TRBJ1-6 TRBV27 ASSREGQGYSPLH
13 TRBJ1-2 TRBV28 ASTPAGDRNYGYT
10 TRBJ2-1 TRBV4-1 ASSRLYNEQF
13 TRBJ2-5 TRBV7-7 ASSLASGSMETQY
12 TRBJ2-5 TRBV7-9 ASSFFDREETQY
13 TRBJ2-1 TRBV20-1 SARGGQGSYNEQF
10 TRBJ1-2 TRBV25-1 ASSEGTRGYT
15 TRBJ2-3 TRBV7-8 ASSPKPGGPSTDTQY
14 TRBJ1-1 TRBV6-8 ASSFGYDRGNTEAF
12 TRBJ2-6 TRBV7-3 ASSQSSGANVLT
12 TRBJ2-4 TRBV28 ASRPQTSQNIQY
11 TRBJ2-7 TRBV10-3 AITEGGLHEQY
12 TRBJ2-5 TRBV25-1 ASSESEGEETQY
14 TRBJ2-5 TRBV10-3 AIGTSGRRRQETQY
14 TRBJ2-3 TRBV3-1 ASSPELARSRDTQY
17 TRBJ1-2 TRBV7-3 ASPYPKPWIKVDDYGYT
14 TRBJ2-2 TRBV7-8 ASSGPERANTGELF
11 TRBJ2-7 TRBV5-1 ASSYDSLYEQY
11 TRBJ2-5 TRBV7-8 ASSPEHQETQY
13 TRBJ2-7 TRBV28 ASSLRLAGSYEQY
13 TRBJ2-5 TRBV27 ASSLSLNSRETQY
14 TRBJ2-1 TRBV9 ASSPSTGGRSNEQF
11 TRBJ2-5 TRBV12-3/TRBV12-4 ASSLVSQETQY
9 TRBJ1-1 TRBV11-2 ASSLVVEAF
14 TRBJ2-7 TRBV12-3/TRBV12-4 ASSFGLAGDLYEQY
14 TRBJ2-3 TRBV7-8 ASSDRLAGAVDTQY
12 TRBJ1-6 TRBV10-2 ASSGQGRGSPLH
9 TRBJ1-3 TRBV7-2 ASSFGNTIY
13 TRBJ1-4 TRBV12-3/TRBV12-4 ASSFTRDREEKLF
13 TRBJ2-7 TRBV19 ASSISGRAAYEQY
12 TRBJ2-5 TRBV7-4 ASSRDRGQETQY
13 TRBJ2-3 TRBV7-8 ASSFYSSGADTQY
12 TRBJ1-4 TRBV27 ASSLGSSPKKLF
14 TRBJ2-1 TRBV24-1 ATSDFVGGSYNEQF
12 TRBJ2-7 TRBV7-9 ASSPTDRGYEQY
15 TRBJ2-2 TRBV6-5 ASSYSRGPGYTGELF
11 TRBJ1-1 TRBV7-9 ASSLTGGTEAF
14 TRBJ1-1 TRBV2 ASSELSTGGNTEAF
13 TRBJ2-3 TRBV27 ASSLKRKGTDTQY
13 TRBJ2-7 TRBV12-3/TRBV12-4 ASSHRDRVYDEQY
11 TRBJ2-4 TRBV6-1 ASSPRRGNIQY
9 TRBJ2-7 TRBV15 ATSKGYEQY
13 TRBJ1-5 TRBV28 ASSIGEAGNQPQH
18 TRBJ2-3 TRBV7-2 ASSLVEGTSGGLPTDTQY
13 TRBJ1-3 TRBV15 ATRPDRSSGNTIY
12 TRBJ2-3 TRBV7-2 ASSLVGTTDTQY
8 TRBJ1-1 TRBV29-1 SGKNTEAF